This T cell receptor beta chain comes out of a study of blood T cell repertoires in COVID-19. Study in general: The United States, Italy and Spain provided the acute and convalescent COVID-19 samples. T cells, B-cell-depleted T cells, or PBMCs supplied cDNA or gDNA.

Germline CDR1 MNHEY, CDR2 SMNVEV (reference sequence). Trimming removed 2 bases from V and 3 bases from J; junction bases left unmatched: 9. This CDR3 has 16 amino acids. Study processing details: By means of reference gene primer amplification, nucleated cell counts were estimated. Using immunoSEQ multiplex PCR, the repertoire was profiled, and TCRdb retains in-frame clones only, with some absent. V, J and clone size derive from that table, while D and trimming were established from the DNA sequence. In the table there are some 160,000 clones, around 86% of which are singletons. Sequencing was performed on peripheral blood. The chain is built from TRBV27 and TRBJ2-7; TRBD1 matches at 8 bases. The receptor was isolated from a man aged 65 to 79 who had recovered from COVID-19. CDR3 coding DNA: TGTGCCAGCAGTTTAGGAGGGGGACAGGCGATCTACGAGCAGTACTTC. Translating it yields CASSLGGGQAIYEQYF.